This T cell receptor beta chain was identified during a study of shared clonotypes between healthy human individuals. Looking at the study overall: A donor's plate count was three for CD4 naive and three for CD4 memory; CD8 naive had two and CD8 memory one. Whole-study results and caveats: Generation probabilities were higher for clonotypes shared across all four sorted-subset donors than for unshared ones. Across a few donors, naive CD4 shared 5% to 6%, naive CD8 more than 3%, memory CD4 2% to 2.5%, memory CD8 0.4%.

The V end was cut by 5 bases, the J end by 6 bases, with 8 bases between. The V gene's germline CDR1 is SGHRS and CDR2 YFSETQ. CDR3 size: 12 residues. The protocol was immunoSEQ multiplex PCR, while the TCRdb copy is restricted to in-frame clones and leaves out a portion. The table has some 200,000 clones, around 63% seen once. Regarding this clone: Its specificity is not known.

The chain joins TRBV5-1 to TRBJ2-2; tentative D call: TRBD2 (5 bases). The sequence derives from a young man in good health. What was sequenced was memory CD4+ T cells sorted from blood. Subset reported: CD45RA-negative fraction. The CDR3 DNA sequence: TGCGCCAGCAGTACGGGGTCCGGGGAGCTGTTTTTT. This encodes CASSTGSGELFF.